This record concerns one T cell receptor beta chain sequence. Profiling relied on immunoSEQ multiplex PCR, and the TCRdb table lists in-frame clones only, not all of them. The data show approximately 60,000 clones, with roughly 75% seen just once and approximately 15% held by the top ten. These data belong to a study of blood T cell repertoires in COVID-19. Study details: Some COVID-19 samples were acute and others convalescent; all came from the United States, Italy and Spain.

The receptor comes from a man between 60 and 75 years old with COVID-19, enrolled during active disease. Sequences were obtained from peripheral blood.

CDR3 DNA sequence: TGTGCCAGCAGTTTAAGGGGTGACACTGAAGCTTTCTTT. Translating it yields CASSLRGDTEAFF. The chain combines TRBV28 with TRBJ1-1, with D maybe TRBD1 (5 bases). The CDR3 covers 13 residues. Trimming shortened V by 2 bases and J by 3 bases, and 7 bases separated the two germline ends. Germline V lookup: CDR1 MDHEN, CDR2 SYDVKM.